This TCR beta chain was sequenced during a study of control samples from healthy donors and cancer patients. The CDR3 sequence is 14 residues long. V shed 4 bases and J 7 bases; nucleotides not matched to a gene: 5. CDR1 and CDR2 (germline): LNHNV, YYDKDF (reference sequence). Produced via immunoSEQ multiplex PCR; TCRdb's table is partial and in-frame only. The sample gives some 150,000 clones, about 90% of which show up once; 5.5% to 7.5% is in the top ten. The source is a man between 18 and 35 years old in good health. The sample consisted of blood. The rearrangement joins TRBV15 to TRBJ2-1; 9 nucleotides line up with TRBD1. The CDR3 is CATSKQGARNEQFF. CDR3 DNA: TGTGCCACCAGCAAACAGGGGGCAAGAAATGAGCAGTTCTTC.